The 9 T cell receptor beta chains in this list originate from one sample, sequenced in a study of blood T cell repertoires in COVID-19. Some clones are missing from TCRdb's copy, which holds only in-frame ones; the method was immunoSEQ multiplex PCR. This sample has fewer than 90,000 clones, with around 84% found just once. Sequencing was performed on peripheral blood. Receptors originate from a human donor in a cohort sampled during active COVID-19.

The chain carries TRBV4-1 and TRBJ1-4; maybe TRBD1 (5 bases). This CDR3 spans 16 amino acids. The germline CDR1 and CDR2 sequences are MGHRA and YSYEKL. Trimming stripped 4 bases from V and 4 bases from J, with 16 bases between. DNA for the CDR3: TGCGCCAGCAGCCGCCTTGCGGGGGTGGTTAATGAAAAACTGTTTTTT. The encoded protein is CASSRLAGVVNEKLFF.

The genes are TRBV5-1 and TRBJ1-1, with D perhaps TRBD1 (5 bases). CDR1 and CDR2 from the germline V gene are SGHRS and YFSETQ. The V and J ends lost 2 bases and 2 bases respectively, with 10 bases between them. This CDR3 is built from 14 residues. CDR3 region: CASSFDSYNTEAFF. The CDR3 DNA reads as TGCGCCAGCAGCTTCGACAGTTATAACACTGAAGCTTTCTTT.

V usage is TRBV19 and J usage is TRBJ1-5; a possible D gene is TRBD1 (6 bases). The CDR3 totals 14 residues. Trimming took off 4 bases at V and 4 bases at J, with 11 bases between the two ends. The germline gives CDR1 LNHDA, CDR2 SQIVND (reference sequence). CDR3 residues: CASSTVRGNQPQHF. For the CDR3, the DNA is TGTGCCAGTAGTACCGTGAGGGGGAATCAGCCCCAGCATTTT.

The V gene is TRBV28, the J gene TRBJ1-1, with D possibly matching TRBD1 (5 bases). V was shortened by 1 base and J by 2 bases, with 8 bases between the two germline ends. Germline CDR1 and CDR2: MDHEN and SYDVKM. This CDR3 has 14 amino acids. The CDR3 loop is CASSLFQGNTEAFF. CDR3 nucleotide sequence: TGTGCCAGCAGTTTATTTCAGGGAAACACTGAAGCTTTCTTT. The whole variable domain, remainder taken from reference TRBV28 and TRBJ1-1, is DVKVTQSSRYLVKRTGEKVFLECVQDMDHENMFWYRQDPGLGLRLIYFSYDVKMKEKGDIPEGYSVSREKKERFSLILESASTNQTSMYLCASSLFQGNTEAFFGQGTRLTVV.

This clone was counted a few times. The chain carries TRBV30 and TRBJ2-7; D gene ambiguous. The CDR3 is made up of 15 amino acids. CDR1 is GTSNPN and CDR2 is SVGIG in the germline V gene (reference sequence). Trimming removed 0 bases at V and 0 bases at J, with 12 bases between. Here the CDR3 DNA reads TGTGCCTGGAGTGTGGGTGGAGACCCCTCCTACGAGCAGTACTTC. The encoded protein is CAWSVGGDPSYEQYF.

This rearrangement joins TRBV3-1 (or the pseudogene TRBV3-2) to TRBJ1-5, with unresolved D. This CDR3 is built from 16 residues. V shed 1 base and J shed 0 bases, with 10 bases lying between them. CDR1 is LGHDT and CDR2 is YNNKEL in the germline V gene (reference sequence). Here the CDR3 reads CASSQGQAFSNQPQHF. CDR3 bases: TGTGCCAGCAGCCAAGGGCAGGCCTTTAGCAATCAGCCCCAGCATTTT.

The CDR3 sequence: CASSELRNEQFF. The CDR3 DNA reads TGTGCCAGCAGTGAATTACGGAATGAGCAGTTCTTC. The chain has TRBV6-1 and TRBJ2-1; D gene ambiguous. V lost 2 bases, J lost 7 bases, and 6 bases lay in between. This CDR3 is built from 12 residues. Germline V lookup: CDR1 MNHNS, CDR2 SASEGT.

Here the CDR3 reads CATWTGGQPQHF. Written as DNA, the CDR3 is TGTGCCACCTGGACAGGGGGCCAGCCCCAGCATTTT. The chain joins TRBV10-3 to TRBJ1-5; TRBD1 matches at 11 bases. There are 12 residues in the CDR3. V lost 10 bases, J lost 7 bases, and 3 bases stayed unmatched. Germline V gene lookup returns CDR1 ENHRY and CDR2 SYGVKD.

The V gene is TRBV6-1, the J gene TRBJ1-6; D perhaps matches TRBD1 (5 bases). Trimming stripped 2 bases from V and 10 bases from J, with 21 bases between. The germline CDR1 and CDR2 sequences are MNHNS and SASEGT. This CDR3 contains 17 residues. CDR3 bases: TGTGCCAGCAGTGAATTCACAATGGCTGGGGGAGGGTCACCCCTCCACTTT. It codes for CASSEFTMAGGGSPLHF.